This T cell receptor beta chain was recorded in a study of beta chain features in type 1 diabetes. For the study at large: Healthy donors and patients showed comparable age, gender and cell yields.

All of the isolated RNA was reverse transcribed, so expressed TCRB transcripts were sequenced. Assay used: immunoSEQ multiplex PCR; TCRdb lists only in-frame clones, some missing. The sample has some 230,000 clones, over 9.5% seen once. The V and J ends lost 3 bases and 2 bases respectively, with 7 bases between them. The CDR3 length is 13 residues. Germline CDR1 SGHNT, CDR2 YENEEA. CD45RO/CCR7/CD25/CD127/CD95/CD27 staining was used to isolate CD4+ naive, central memory, regulatory and stem cell-like memory cells by sorting. Material for sequencing was naive CD4+ T cells from blood. This clonotype was obtained from a woman between 18 and 29 years old in good health. This sequence joins TRBV11-3 and TRBJ1-1; D uncertain. CDR3 DNA: TGTGCCAGCAGCTTCGCGGGCAACACTGAAGCTTTCTTT. The encoded protein is CASSFAGNTEAFF.